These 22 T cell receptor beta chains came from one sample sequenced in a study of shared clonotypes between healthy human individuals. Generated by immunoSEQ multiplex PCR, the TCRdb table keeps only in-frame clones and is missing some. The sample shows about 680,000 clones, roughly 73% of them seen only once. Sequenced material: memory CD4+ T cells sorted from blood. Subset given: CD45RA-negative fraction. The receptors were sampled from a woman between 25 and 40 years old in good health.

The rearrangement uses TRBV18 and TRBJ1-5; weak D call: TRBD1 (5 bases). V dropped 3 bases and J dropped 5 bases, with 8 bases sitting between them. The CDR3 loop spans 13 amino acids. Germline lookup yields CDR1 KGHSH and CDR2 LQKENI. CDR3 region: CASSPGADQPQHF. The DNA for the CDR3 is TGTGCCAGCTCACCCGGGGCCGATCAGCCCCAGCATTTT.

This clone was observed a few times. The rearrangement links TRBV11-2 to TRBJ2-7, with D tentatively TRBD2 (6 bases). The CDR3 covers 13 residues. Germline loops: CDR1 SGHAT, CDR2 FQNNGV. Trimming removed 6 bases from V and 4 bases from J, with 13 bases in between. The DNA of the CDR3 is TGTGCCAGCAGACGCGGACGGGGGTACGAGCAGTACTTC. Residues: CASRRGRGYEQYF.

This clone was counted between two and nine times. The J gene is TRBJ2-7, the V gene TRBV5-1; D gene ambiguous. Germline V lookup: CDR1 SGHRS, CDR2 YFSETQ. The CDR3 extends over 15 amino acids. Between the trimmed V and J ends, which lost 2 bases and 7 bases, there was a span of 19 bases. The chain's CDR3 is CASSLSAQRASEQYF. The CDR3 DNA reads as TGCGCCAGCAGCTTATCAGCCCAACGAGCGAGTGAGCAGTACTTC.

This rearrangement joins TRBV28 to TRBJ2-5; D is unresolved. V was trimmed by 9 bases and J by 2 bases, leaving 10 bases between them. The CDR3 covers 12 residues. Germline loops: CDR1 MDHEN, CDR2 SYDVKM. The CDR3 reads CASGFSQETQYF. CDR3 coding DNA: TGTGCCAGTGGTTTTTCTCAAGAGACCCAGTACTTC.

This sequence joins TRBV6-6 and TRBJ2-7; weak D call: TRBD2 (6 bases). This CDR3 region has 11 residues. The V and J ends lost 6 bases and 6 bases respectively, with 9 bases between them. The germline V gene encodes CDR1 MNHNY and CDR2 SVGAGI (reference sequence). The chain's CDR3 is CASSTSFEQYF. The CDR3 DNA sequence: TGTGCCAGCAGCACTAGCTTCGAGCAGTACTTC.

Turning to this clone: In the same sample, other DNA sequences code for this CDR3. CDR3 nucleotide sequence: TGTGCCAGTAGTATAGTGGAAGGGAGTAATGAGCAGTTCTTC. Translating it yields CASSIVEGSNEQFF. This chain links TRBV19 with TRBJ2-1; tentatively, D is TRBD2 (5 bases). Germline lookup yields CDR1 LNHDA and CDR2 SQIVND (reference sequence). The germline V and J ends were trimmed by 1 base and 7 bases, with 11 bases remaining between them. The length of the CDR3 is 14 residues.

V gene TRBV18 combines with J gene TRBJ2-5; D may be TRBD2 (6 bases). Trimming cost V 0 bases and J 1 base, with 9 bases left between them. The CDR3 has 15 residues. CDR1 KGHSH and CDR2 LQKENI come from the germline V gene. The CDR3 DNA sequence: TGTGCCAGCTCACCACCTTCGCGGGGCCAAGAGACCCAGTACTTC. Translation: CASSPPSRGQETQYF.

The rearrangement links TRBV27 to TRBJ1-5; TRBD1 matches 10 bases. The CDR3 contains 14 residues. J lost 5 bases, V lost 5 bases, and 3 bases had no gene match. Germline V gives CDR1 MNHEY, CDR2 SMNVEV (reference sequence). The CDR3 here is CASSADRGYQPQHF. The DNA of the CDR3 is TGTGCCAGCAGTGCGGACAGGGGGTATCAGCCCCAGCATTTT.

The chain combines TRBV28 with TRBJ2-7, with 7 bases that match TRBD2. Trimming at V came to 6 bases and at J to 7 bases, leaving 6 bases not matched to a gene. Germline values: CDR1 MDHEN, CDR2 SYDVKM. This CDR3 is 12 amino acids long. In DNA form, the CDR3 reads TGTGCCAGCAGAGCGGGACTCCGAGAGCAGTACTTC. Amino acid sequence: CASRAGLREQYF.

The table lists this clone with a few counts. The CDR3: CASTEGGRASTGELFF. DNA for the CDR3: TGTGCCAGCACCGAGGGCGGGAGGGCCTCTACCGGGGAGCTGTTTTTT. The V call is TRBV28, the J call TRBJ2-2; 9 positions agree with TRBD2. The J segment lost 5 bases and the V segment lost 7 bases, leaving 11 bases of the junction unmatched. The CDR3 is made up of 16 amino acids. Germline V gene sequence: CDR1 MDHEN, CDR2 SYDVKM.

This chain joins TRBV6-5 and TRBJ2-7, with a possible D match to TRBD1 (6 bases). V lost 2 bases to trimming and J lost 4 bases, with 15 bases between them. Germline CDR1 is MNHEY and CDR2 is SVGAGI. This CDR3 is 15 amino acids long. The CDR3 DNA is TGTGCCAGCAGTTACCGACTGACAGGCGGTTACGAGCAGTACTTC. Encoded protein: CASSYRLTGGYEQYF.

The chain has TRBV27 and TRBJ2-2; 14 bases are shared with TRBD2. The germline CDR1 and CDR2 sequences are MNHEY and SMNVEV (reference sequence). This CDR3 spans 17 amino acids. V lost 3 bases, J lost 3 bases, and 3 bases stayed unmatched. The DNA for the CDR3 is TGTGCCAGCAGTTTTGGGACTAGCGGGAGCTACACCGGGGAGCTGTTTTTT. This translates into CASSFGTSGSYTGELFF.

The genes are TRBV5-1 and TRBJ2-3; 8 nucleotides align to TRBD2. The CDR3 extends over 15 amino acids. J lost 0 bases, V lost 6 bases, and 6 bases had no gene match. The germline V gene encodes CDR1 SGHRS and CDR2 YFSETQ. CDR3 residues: CASTRASGSTDTQYF. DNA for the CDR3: TGCGCCAGCACCCGGGCTAGCGGGAGCACAGATACGCAGTATTTT. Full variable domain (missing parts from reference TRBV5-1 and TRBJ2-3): KAGVTQTPRYLIKTRGQQVTLSCSPISGHRSVSWYQQTPGQGLQFLFEYFSETQRNKGNFPGRFSGRQFSNSRSEMNVSTLELGDSALYLCASTRASGSTDTQYFGPGTRLTVL.

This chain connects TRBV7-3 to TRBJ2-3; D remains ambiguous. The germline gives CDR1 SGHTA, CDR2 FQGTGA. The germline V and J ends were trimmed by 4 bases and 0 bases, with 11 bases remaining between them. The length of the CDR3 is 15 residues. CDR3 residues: CASSSTGLSTDTQYF. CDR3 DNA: TGTGCCAGCAGCTCGACTGGCCTTAGCACAGATACGCAGTATTTT.

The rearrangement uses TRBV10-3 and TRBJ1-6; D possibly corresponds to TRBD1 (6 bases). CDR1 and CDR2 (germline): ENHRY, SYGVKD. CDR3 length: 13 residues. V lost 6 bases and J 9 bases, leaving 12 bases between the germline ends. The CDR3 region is CAIRNREPSPLHF. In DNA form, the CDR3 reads TGTGCCATCAGAAACAGGGAACCTTCACCCCTCCACTTT.

In DNA, the CDR3 is TGTGCCAGCGGGACAGGGGGCCCATTGAATGGCTACACCTTC. This encodes CASGTGGPLNGYTF. The chain combines TRBV28 with TRBJ1-2, with 12 bases aligning to TRBD1. V lost 8 bases to trimming and J lost 6 bases; unmatched junction nucleotides: 7. The germline CDR1 and CDR2 sequences are MDHEN and SYDVKM. The CDR3 is 14 amino acids.

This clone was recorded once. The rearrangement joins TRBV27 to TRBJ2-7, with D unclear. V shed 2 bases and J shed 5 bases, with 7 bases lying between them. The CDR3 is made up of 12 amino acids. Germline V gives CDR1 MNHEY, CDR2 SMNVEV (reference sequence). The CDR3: CASSLGINEQYF. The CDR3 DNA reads TGTGCCAGCAGTTTAGGCATAAACGAGCAGTACTTC.

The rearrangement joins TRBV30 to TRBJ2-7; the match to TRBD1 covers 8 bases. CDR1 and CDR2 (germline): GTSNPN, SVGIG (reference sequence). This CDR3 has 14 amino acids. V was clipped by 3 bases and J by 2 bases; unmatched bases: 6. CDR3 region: CAWSPGQGPYEQYF. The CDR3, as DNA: TGTGCCTGGAGCCCAGGACAGGGACCCTACGAGCAGTACTTC.

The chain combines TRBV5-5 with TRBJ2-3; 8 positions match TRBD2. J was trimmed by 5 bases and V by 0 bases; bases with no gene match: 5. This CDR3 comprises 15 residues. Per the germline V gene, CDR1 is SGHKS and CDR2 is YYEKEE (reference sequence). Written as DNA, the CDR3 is TGTGCCAGCAGCTTGGACCCAGCGGGAGTAGATACGCAGTATTTT. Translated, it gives CASSLDPAGVDTQYF. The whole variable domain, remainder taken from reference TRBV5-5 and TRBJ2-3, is DAGVTQSPTHLIKTRGQQVTLRCSPISGHKSVSWYQQVLGQGPQFIFQYYEKEERGRGNFPDRFSARQFPNYSSELNVNALLLGDSALYLCASSLDPAGVDTQYFGPGTRLTVL.

CDR3 protein: CASSLDETGATGELFF. The CDR3 nucleotides read TGTGCCAGCAGCTTGGACGAGACAGGGGCCACCGGGGAGCTGTTTTTT. The J gene is TRBJ2-2, the V gene TRBV5-6; 8 nucleotides match TRBD1. The CDR3 extends over 16 amino acids. The V segment lost 0 bases and the J segment 4 bases; nucleotides outside the gene matches: 5. Germline assignment: CDR1 SGHDT and CDR2 YYEEEE. Looking up the rest from reference TRBV5-6 and TRBJ2-2 gives the full variable domain: DAGVTQSPTHLIKTRGQQVTLRCSPKSGHDTVSWYQQALGQGPQFIFQYYEEEERQRGNFPDRFSGHQFPNYSSELNVNALLLGDSALYLCASSLDETGATGELFFGEGSRLTVL.

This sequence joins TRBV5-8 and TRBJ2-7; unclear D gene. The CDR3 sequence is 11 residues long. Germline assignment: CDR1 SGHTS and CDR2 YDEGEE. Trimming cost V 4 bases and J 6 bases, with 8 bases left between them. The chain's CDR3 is CASSRSVEQYF. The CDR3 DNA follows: TGTGCCAGCAGCCGGAGTGTCGAGCAGTACTTC.

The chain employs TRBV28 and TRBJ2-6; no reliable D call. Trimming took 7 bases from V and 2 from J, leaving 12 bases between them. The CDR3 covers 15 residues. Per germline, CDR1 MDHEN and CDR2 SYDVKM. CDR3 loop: CASTVFGPGANVLTF. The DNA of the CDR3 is TGTGCCAGCACAGTTTTTGGTCCTGGGGCCAACGTCCTGACTTTC.